The 23 T cell receptor beta chains in this list originate from one sample, sequenced in a study of shared clonotypes between healthy human individuals. Generated by immunoSEQ multiplex PCR, the TCRdb table keeps only in-frame clones and is missing some. The table records roughly 2,300,000 clones, less than 95% of them present only once. Sequencing used naive CD4+ T cells from PBMCs. Subset given: CD45RA+ positively selected. These receptors all stem from a man younger than 30 in good health. Some clones in this sample may be carry-over from other donors' samples.

The chain combines TRBV5-1 with TRBJ1-2; 7 nucleotides agree with TRBD1. Germline-derived CDR1 and CDR2 are SGHRS and YFSETQ. The V segment lost 4 bases and the J segment 4 bases; nucleotides outside the gene matches: 7. CDR3 length: 14 amino acids. The chain's CDR3 is CASSGIGTAYGYTF. DNA for the CDR3: TGCGCCAGCAGCGGGATCGGGACAGCCTATGGCTACACCTTC. Variable domain in full (rest from reference TRBV5-1 and TRBJ1-2): KAGVTQTPRYLIKTRGQQVTLSCSPISGHRSVSWYQQTPGQGLQFLFEYFSETQRNKGNFPGRFSGRQFSNSRSEMNVSTLELGDSALYLCASSGIGTAYGYTFGSGTRLTVV.

Details on this clone: At the DNA level, this CDR3 is encoded by other sequences in the same sample as well. The chain couples TRBV18 to TRBJ2-7, with unresolved D. V lost 3 bases, J lost 0 bases, and 6 bases lay in between. The CDR3 has 13 residues. Germline CDR1 KGHSH, CDR2 LQKENI. In nucleotides, the CDR3 is TGTGCCAGCTCACCCACGGTCTCCTACGAGCAGTACTTC. It is translated as CASSPTVSYEQYF.

As for this clone: The identical CDR3 is also encoded by other nucleotide sequences in the sample. The chain has TRBV28 and TRBJ1-5; D unresolved. Germline V gene lookup returns CDR1 MDHEN and CDR2 SYDVKM. CDR3 size: 12 residues. Between the trimmed V and J ends, which lost 5 bases and 6 bases, there was a span of 8 bases. The CDR3: CASSLGGQPQHF. Written as DNA, the CDR3 is TGTGCCAGCAGTCTTGGAGGTCAGCCCCAGCATTTT.

This chain connects TRBV10-1 to TRBJ2-3; D is perhaps TRBD2 (6 bases). Germline V gene lookup returns CDR1 WNHNN and CDR2 SYGVQD (reference sequence). The germline V and J ends were trimmed by 4 bases and 3 bases, with 11 bases remaining between them. CDR3 length: 14 residues. CDR3 loop: CASSVSLATDTQYF. In nucleotides, the CDR3 is TGCGCCAGCAGTGTTAGCCTAGCGACAGATACGCAGTATTTT.

The chain uses TRBV28 and TRBJ2-7; tentatively, D is TRBD1 (6 bases). The CDR3 extends over 13 amino acids. CDR1 and CDR2 from the germline V gene are MDHEN and SYDVKM. The V gene lost 5 bases and the J gene lost 0 bases, with 8 bases spanning the gap. In DNA form, the CDR3 reads TGTGCCAGCAGTGGGACACTCTCCTACGAGCAGTACTTC. Residues: CASSGTLSYEQYF.

This rearrangement joins TRBV6-1 to TRBJ1-4; D is possibly TRBD1 (5 bases). The CDR3 runs 13 residues. Trimming shortened V by 7 bases and J by 8 bases, and 14 bases separated the two germline ends. The germline CDR1 and CDR2 sequences are MNHNS and SASEGT. The CDR3 nucleotides read TGTGCCAGCACGCCCAGGGTCCGGGAAAAACTGTTTTTT. This sequence encodes CASTPRVREKLFF.

V and J are TRBV2 and TRBJ2-2; possible D gene TRBD2, 6 bases. Trimming took 4 bases from V and 0 from J, leaving 9 bases between them. Germline V lookup: CDR1 SNHLY, CDR2 FYNNEI. The CDR3 runs 15 residues. The DNA for the CDR3 is TGTGCCAGCAGTGGGCTAGCGACGAACACCGGGGAGCTGTTTTTT. This encodes CASSGLATNTGELFF.

This rearrangement joins TRBV2 to TRBJ2-5; TRBD2 aligns across 9 bases. Unmatched junction bases numbered 3, after V lost 4 bases and J lost 3 bases. The germline CDR1 and CDR2 sequences are SNHLY and FYNNEI. The CDR3 extends over 14 amino acids. The CDR3 nucleotides are TGTGCCAGCAGTGTTAGCGGGAGCAAAGAGACCCAGTACTTC. Amino acids: CASSVSGSKETQYF.

The chain carries TRBV5-6 and TRBJ2-2; D gene unclear. This CDR3 has 16 residues. V was pared by 3 bases and J by 1 base, with 13 bases between. Germline loops: CDR1 SGHDT, CDR2 YYEEEE. For the CDR3, the DNA is TGTGCCAGCAGCTCTCCGGGTCTACAGAACACCGGGGAGCTGTTTTTT. This sequence encodes CASSSPGLQNTGELFF.

This sequence joins TRBV7-3 and TRBJ2-6; 9 positions match TRBD1. The germline gives CDR1 SGHTA, CDR2 FQGTGA. V dropped 5 bases and J dropped 4; count of bases not matched to a gene: 6. The CDR3 runs to 16 residues. CDR3 DNA: TGTGCCAGCAGCCAACAGGGGGCGCCCGGGGCCAACGTCCTGACTTTC. Translation gives CASSQQGAPGANVLTF.

The chain combines TRBV27 with TRBJ1-2; tentative D call: TRBD1 (6 bases). This CDR3 region has 14 residues. With 6 bases removed from V and 3 bases from J, the gap between germline ends came to 14 bases. Germline loops: CDR1 MNHEY, CDR2 SMNVEV (reference sequence). For the CDR3, the DNA is TGTGCCAGCAGCAGCTTGGGGACATACTATGGCTACACCTTC. Protein product: CASSSLGTYYGYTF.

The rearrangement joins TRBV7-9 to TRBJ2-7; 7 bases are a match to TRBD2. The CDR3 is made up of 14 amino acids. Germline CDR1 is SEHNR and CDR2 is FQNEAQ (reference sequence). Trimming took 5 bases from V and 6 from J; bases not matched to a gene: 10. CDR3 amino acids: CASSSSGDLLEQYF. As DNA, the CDR3 is TGTGCCAGCAGCAGCAGCGGGGACCTTCTCGAGCAGTACTTC.

The V and J genes are TRBV27 and TRBJ2-7, with D tentatively TRBD2 (6 bases). V was cut by 3 bases and J by 2 bases, with 14 bases left in between. CDR3 length equals 15 residues. Germline assignment: CDR1 MNHEY and CDR2 SMNVEV (reference sequence). The CDR3 loop is CASSLIDGRTYEQYF. DNA for the CDR3: TGTGCCAGCAGTTTGATCGACGGGAGAACCTACGAGCAGTACTTC.

The V call is TRBV5-8, the J call TRBJ2-7; TRBD1 matches at 10 bases. The CDR3 length is 17 residues. V was pared by 4 bases and J by 7 bases, with 17 bases of the junction left unmatched. Germline V CDR1 and CDR2: SGHTS, YDEGEE. CDR3 in amino acids: CASSLPRTGGFREEQYF. Written as DNA, the CDR3 is TGTGCCAGCAGCCTTCCAAGGACAGGGGGGTTCCGAGAGGAGCAGTACTTC.

This chain joins TRBV28 and TRBJ1-4; weak D call: TRBD1 (5 bases). This CDR3 is 15 amino acids long. Germline-derived CDR1 and CDR2 are MDHEN and SYDVKM. Trimming left V 5 bases short and J 8 bases short, with 18 bases between. This CDR3 reads CASSPNPPRDEKLFF. CDR3 nucleotide sequence: TGTGCCAGCAGTCCGAACCCTCCCAGGGACGAAAAACTGTTTTTT.

The CDR3 sequence: CASSLLRTESSYEQYF. For the CDR3, the DNA is TGTGCCAGCAGTTTACTTAGGACCGAGAGCTCCTACGAGCAGTACTTC. This sequence joins TRBV27 and TRBJ2-7; D uncertain. The germline gives CDR1 MNHEY, CDR2 SMNVEV (reference sequence). The V gene lost 2 bases and the J gene lost 0 bases, with 14 bases spanning the gap. The CDR3 spans 16 residues.

The chain employs TRBV30 and TRBJ2-2; possibly TRBD2 for D (5 bases). The CDR3 is 15 residues long. Germline CDR1 is GTSNPN and CDR2 is SVGIG (reference sequence). V shed 3 bases and J shed 1 base, with 12 bases lying between them. In DNA form, the CDR3 reads TGTGCCTGGAGCGGCGGGCTCGTGAACACCGGGGAGCTGTTTTTT. It encodes CAWSGGLVNTGELFF. Using reference TRBV30 and TRBJ2-2 for the parts outside the CDR3, the full variable domain is SQTIHQWPATLVQPVGSPLSLECTVEGTSNPNLYWYRQAAGRGLQLLFYSVGIGQISSEVPQNLSASRPQDRQFILSSKKLLLSDSGFYLCAWSGGLVNTGELFFGEGSRLTVL.

This chain links TRBV5-6 with TRBJ2-1, with 7 bases fitting TRBD2. Germline values: CDR1 SGHDT, CDR2 YYEEEE. CDR3 size: 13 residues. Losses at the gene ends were 0 bases for V and 13 bases for J; bases not matched to a gene: 7. CDR3 nucleotide sequence: TGTGCCAGCAGCTTGGGTTCCGCGGGAGTCCAGTTCTTC. This encodes CASSLGSAGVQFF.

This chain links TRBV7-2 with TRBJ2-7, with TRBD2 matching over 16 bases. The CDR3 consists of 18 residues. V lost 5 bases, J lost 6 bases, and 13 bases stayed unmatched. Germline CDR1 reads SGHTA; CDR2 reads FQGNSA. The CDR3 is CASSLTPGLAGGWVEQYF. CDR3 nucleotides: TGTGCCAGCAGCCTCACCCCGGGACTAGCGGGAGGGTGGGTCGAGCAGTACTTC.

V and J are TRBV29-1 and TRBJ1-1, with D perhaps TRBD1 (5 bases). Trimming took 7 bases from V and 4 from J, leaving 16 bases between them. Germline assignment: CDR1 SQVTM and CDR2 ANQGSEA. The CDR3 sequence is 13 residues long. CDR3 protein: CSAGAQRVTEAFF. The CDR3 DNA sequence: TGCAGCGCTGGGGCGCAGAGGGTCACTGAAGCTTTCTTT. Using reference TRBV29-1 and TRBJ1-1 for the parts outside the CDR3, the full variable domain is SAVISQKPSRDICQRGTSLTIQCQVDSQVTMMFWYRQQPGQSLTLIATANQGSEATYESGFVIDKFPISRPNLTFSTLTVSNMSPEDSSIYLCSAGAQRVTEAFFGQGTRLTVV.

This chain uses TRBV6-1 with TRBJ2-1; 9 positions match TRBD2. This CDR3 contains 22 residues. Germline loops: CDR1 MNHNS, CDR2 SASEGT. The junction had 25 bases not matched to a gene; V was cut back by 0 bases and J by 7 bases. This chain's CDR3 is CASSEALRILGSGRQLLNEQFF. CDR3 sequence (DNA): TGTGCCAGCAGTGAAGCGCTTCGGATTTTGGGCAGCGGGAGGCAACTTTTAAATGAGCAGTTCTTC.

V gene TRBV2 combines with J gene TRBJ2-2; D is undetermined. The germline gives CDR1 SNHLY, CDR2 FYNNEI. This CDR3 has 12 amino acids. Trimming left V 5 bases short and J 7 bases short, with 8 bases between. The CDR3 DNA follows: TGTGCCAGCAGTTCGCTGGGCGGGGAGCTGTTTTTT. As protein: CASSSLGGELFF.

This chain uses TRBV7-2 with TRBJ1-1; 7 positions agree with TRBD1. The CDR3 length is 14 residues. Germline trimming cut 5 bases from V and 6 bases from J; bases unmatched to any gene: 9. CDR1 and CDR2 (germline): SGHTA, FQGNSA. The CDR3 loop is CASSRGEGAAEAFF. CDR3 DNA: TGTGCCAGCAGCCGAGGGGAGGGGGCGGCTGAAGCTTTCTTT.